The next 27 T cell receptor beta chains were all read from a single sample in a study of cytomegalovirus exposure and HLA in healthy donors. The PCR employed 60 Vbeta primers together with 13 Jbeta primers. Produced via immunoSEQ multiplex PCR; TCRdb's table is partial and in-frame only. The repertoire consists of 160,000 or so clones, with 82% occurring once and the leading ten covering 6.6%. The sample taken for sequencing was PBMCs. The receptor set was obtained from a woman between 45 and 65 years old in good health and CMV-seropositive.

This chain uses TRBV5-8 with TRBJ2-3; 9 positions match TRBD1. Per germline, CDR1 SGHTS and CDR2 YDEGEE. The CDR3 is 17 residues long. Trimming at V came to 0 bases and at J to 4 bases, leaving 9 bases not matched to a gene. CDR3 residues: CASSLVGGQGSPDTQYF. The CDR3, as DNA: TGTGCCAGCAGCTTGGTCGGGGGACAGGGTAGCCCAGATACGCAGTATTTT.

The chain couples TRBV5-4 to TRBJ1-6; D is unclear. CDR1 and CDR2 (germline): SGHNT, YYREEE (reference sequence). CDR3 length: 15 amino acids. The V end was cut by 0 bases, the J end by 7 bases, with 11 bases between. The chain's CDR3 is CASSLDTVRNSPLHF. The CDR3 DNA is TGTGCCAGCAGCTTGGATACGGTCAGGAATTCACCCCTCCACTTT. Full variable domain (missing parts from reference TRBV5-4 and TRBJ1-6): ETGVTQSPTHLIKTRGQQVTLRCSSQSGHNTVSWYQQALGQGPQFIFQYYREEENGRGNFPPRFSGLQFPNYSSELNVNALELDDSALYLCASSLDTVRNSPLHFGNGTRLTVT.

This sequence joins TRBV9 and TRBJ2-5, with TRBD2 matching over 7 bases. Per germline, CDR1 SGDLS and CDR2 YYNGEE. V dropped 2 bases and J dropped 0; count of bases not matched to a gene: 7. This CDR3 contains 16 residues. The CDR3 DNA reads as TGTGCCAGCAGCGTGGGAGGGCTAGCCTACCAAGAGACCCAGTACTTC. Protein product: CASSVGGLAYQETQYF.

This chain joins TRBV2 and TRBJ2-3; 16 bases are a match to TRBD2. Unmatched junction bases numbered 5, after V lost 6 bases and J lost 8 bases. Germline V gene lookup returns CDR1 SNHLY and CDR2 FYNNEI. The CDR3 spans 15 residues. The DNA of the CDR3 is TGTGCCAGCAGGGGGACTAGCGGGGGGGAGAGTACGCAGTATTTT. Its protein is CASRGTSGGESTQYF.

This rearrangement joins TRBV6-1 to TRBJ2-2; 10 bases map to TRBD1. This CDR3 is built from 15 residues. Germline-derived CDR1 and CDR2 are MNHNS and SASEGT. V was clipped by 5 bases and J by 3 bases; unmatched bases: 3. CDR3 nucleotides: TGTGCCAGCAGTCCCGGGACAGGGGACACCGGGGAGCTGTTTTTT. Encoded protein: CASSPGTGDTGELFF.

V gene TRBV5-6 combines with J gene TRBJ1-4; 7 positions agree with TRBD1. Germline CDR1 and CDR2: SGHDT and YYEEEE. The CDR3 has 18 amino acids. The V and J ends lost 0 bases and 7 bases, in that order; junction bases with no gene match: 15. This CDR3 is CASSLEGTAFAVPEKLFF. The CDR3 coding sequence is TGTGCCAGCAGCTTGGAAGGGACAGCTTTCGCCGTGCCTGAAAAACTGTTTTTT.

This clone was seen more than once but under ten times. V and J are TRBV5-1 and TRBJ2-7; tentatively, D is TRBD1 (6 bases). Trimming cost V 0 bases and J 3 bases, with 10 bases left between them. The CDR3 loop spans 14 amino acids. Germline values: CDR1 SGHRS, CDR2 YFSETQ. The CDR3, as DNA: TGCGCCAGCAGCTTGGCCTACAGGGACTACGAGCAGTACTTC. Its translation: CASSLAYRDYEQYF.

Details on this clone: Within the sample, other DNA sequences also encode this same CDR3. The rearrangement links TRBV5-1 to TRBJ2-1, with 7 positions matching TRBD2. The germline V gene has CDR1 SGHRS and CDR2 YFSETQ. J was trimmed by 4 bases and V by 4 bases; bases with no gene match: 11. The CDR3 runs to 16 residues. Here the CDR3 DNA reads TGCGCCAGCAGCCCTGGGGGGTTAGCGGGTTACAATGAGCAGTTCTTC. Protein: CASSPGGLAGYNEQFF.

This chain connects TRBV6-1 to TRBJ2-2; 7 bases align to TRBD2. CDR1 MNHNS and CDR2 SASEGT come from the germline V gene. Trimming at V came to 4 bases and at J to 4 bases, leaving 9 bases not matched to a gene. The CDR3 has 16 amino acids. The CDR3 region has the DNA TGTGCCAGCAGTGGGGGGGGTCCAACGCGCACCGGGGAGCTGTTTTTT. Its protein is CASSGGGPTRTGELFF.

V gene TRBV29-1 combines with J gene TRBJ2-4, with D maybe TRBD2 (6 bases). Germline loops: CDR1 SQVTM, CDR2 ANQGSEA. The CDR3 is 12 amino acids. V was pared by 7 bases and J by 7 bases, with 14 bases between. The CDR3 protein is CSGKTGTNIQYF. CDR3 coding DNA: TGCAGCGGTAAGACCGGGACTAACATTCAGTACTTC. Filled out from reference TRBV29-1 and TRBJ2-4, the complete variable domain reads SAVISQKPSRDICQRGTSLTIQCQVDSQVTMMFWYRQQPGQSLTLIATANQGSEATYESGFVIDKFPISRPNLTFSTLTVSNMSPEDSSIYLCSGKTGTNIQYFGAGTRLSVL.

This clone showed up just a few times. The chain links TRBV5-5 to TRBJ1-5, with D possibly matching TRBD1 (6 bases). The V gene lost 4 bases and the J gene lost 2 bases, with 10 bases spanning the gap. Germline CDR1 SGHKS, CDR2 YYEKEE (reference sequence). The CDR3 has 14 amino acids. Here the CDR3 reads CASSQSGGNQPQHF. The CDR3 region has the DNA TGTGCCAGCAGCCAGTCAGGGGGCAATCAGCCCCAGCATTTT.

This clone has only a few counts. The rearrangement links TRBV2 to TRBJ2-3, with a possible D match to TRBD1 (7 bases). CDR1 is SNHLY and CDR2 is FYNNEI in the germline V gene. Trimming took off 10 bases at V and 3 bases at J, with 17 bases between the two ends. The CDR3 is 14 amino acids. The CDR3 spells CATAEGARTDTQYF. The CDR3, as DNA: TGTGCCACGGCGGAGGGGGCGCGGACAGATACGCAGTATTTT.

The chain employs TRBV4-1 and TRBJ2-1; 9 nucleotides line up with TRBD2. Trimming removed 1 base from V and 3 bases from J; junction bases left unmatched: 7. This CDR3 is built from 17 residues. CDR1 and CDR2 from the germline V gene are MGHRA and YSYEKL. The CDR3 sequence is CASSQGSRGGVYNEQFF. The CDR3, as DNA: TGCGCCAGCAGCCAAGGGTCGCGGGGGGGCGTCTACAATGAGCAGTTCTTC.

DNA for the CDR3: TGTGCCAGCAGTGGGCCGACCCAAAACTACGAGCAGTACTTC. This encodes CASSGPTQNYEQYF. V is TRBV2 and J is TRBJ2-5; D is ambiguous. The J call may be in error: the DNA end matches TRBJ2-7 better. The CDR3 runs to 14 residues. Germline V gives CDR1 SNHLY, CDR2 FYNNEI.

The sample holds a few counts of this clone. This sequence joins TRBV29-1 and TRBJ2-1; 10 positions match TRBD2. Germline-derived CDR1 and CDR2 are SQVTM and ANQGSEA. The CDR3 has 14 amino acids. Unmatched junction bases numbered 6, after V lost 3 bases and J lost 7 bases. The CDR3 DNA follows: TGCAGCGTTGATCAATTACTAGCGGGGAATGAGCAGTTCTTC. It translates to CSVDQLLAGNEQFF.

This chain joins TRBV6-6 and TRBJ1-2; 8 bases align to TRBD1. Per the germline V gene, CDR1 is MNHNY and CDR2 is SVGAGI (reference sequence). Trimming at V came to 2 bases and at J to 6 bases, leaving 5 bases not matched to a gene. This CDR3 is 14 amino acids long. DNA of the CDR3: TGTGCCAGCAGTTACGACAGGGGCTGGGATGGCTACACCTTC. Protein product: CASSYDRGWDGYTF.

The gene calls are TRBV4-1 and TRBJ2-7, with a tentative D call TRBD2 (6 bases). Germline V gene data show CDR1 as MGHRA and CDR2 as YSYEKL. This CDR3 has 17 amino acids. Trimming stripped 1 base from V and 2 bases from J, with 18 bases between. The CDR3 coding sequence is TGCGCCAGCAGCCAAGGGCCCTCGACTAGTTTGCCCTACGAGCAGTACTTC. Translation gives CASSQGPSTSLPYEQYF.

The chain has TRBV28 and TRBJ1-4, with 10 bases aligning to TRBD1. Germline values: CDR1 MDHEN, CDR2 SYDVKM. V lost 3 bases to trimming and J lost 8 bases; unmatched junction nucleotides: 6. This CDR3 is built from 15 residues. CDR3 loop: CASSLKTGGVEKLFF. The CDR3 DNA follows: TGTGCCAGCAGTTTGAAGACAGGGGGCGTGGAAAAACTGTTTTTT.

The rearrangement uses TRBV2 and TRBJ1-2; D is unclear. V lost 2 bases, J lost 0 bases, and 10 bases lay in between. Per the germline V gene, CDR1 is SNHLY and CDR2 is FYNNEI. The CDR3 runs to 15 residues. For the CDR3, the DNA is TGTGCCAGCAGTGAATCGTCCCGAGCTAACTATGGCTACACCTTC. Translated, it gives CASSESSRANYGYTF.

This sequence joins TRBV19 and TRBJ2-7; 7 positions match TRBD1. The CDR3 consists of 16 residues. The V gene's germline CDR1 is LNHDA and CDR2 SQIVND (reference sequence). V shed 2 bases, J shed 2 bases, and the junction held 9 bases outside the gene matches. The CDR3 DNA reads TGTGCCAGTAGTATAACAGGGGTCCCCCCTGCCTACGAGCAGTACTTC. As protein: CASSITGVPPAYEQYF.

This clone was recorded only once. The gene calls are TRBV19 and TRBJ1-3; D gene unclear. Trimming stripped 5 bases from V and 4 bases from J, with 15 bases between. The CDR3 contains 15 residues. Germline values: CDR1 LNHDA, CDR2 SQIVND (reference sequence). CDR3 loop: CASSARGTVGNTIYF. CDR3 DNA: TGTGCCAGTAGTGCCCGGGGAACCGTAGGAAACACCATATATTTT.

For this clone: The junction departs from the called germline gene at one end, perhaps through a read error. CDR3 DNA sequence: TGTTCCAGCAGCTTAGTTGGAGAGGGCTACACCTTC. It translates to CSSSLVGEGYTF. This chain connects TRBV7-9 to TRBJ1-2; D is unclear. CDR1 SEHNR and CDR2 FQNEAQ come from the germline V gene (reference sequence). CDR3 length equals 12 residues. Full variable domain (outside the CDR3, taken from reference TRBV7-9 and TRBJ1-2): DTGVSQNPRHKITKRGQNVTFRCDPISEHNRLYWYRQTLGQGPEFLTYFQNEAQLEKSRLLSDRFSAERPKGSFSTLEIQRTEQGDSAMYLCSSSLVGEGYTFGSGTRLTVV.

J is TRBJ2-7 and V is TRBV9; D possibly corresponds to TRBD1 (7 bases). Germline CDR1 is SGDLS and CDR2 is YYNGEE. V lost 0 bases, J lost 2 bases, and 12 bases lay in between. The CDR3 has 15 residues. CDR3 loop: CASSVGQGGTYEQYF. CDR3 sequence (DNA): TGTGCCAGCAGCGTAGGGCAGGGGGGCACCTACGAGCAGTACTTC.

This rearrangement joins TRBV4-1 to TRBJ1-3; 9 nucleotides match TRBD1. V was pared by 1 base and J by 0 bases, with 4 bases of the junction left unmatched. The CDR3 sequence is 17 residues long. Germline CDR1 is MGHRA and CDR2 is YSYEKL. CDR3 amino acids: CASSQAGQGYSGNTIYF. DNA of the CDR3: TGCGCCAGCAGCCAAGCCGGACAGGGGTACTCTGGAAACACCATATATTTT.

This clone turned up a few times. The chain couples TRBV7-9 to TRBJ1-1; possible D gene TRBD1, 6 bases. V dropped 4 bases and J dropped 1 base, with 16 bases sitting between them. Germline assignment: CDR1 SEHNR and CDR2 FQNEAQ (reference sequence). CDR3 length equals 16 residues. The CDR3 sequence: CASSSLIQGPNTEAFF. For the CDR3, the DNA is TGTGCCAGCAGCTCACTAATCCAGGGGCCGAACACTGAAGCTTTCTTT.

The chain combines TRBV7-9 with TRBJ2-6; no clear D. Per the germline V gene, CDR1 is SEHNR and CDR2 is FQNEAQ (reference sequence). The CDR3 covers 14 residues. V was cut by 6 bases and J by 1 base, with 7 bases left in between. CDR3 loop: CASRESSGANVLTF. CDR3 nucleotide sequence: TGTGCCAGCAGGGAGAGTTCTGGGGCCAACGTCCTGACTTTC.

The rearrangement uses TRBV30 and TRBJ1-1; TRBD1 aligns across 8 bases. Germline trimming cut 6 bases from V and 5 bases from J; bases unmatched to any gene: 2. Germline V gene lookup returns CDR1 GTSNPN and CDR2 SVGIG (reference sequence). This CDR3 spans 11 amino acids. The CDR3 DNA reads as TGTGCCTGCGGACAGGGAACTGAAGCTTTCTTT. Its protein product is CACGQGTEAFF.